This TCR beta chain is from a study of T cells in Graves' hyperthyroidism and ophthalmopathy. This clonotype was detected only a few times. TCR beta CDR3 regions were amplified from RNA transcripts. In the first-round RT-PCR of the TCR CDR3, the HTBI primer set was used. One entry per CDR3 protein, called by TCRdb with MiXCR from the multiplex PCR reads. The sample contains hundreds of thousands of distinct CDR3 sequences, around 15% of which appear only once. The CDR3 consists of 15 residues. In germline, CDR1 is SGHRS, CDR2 YFSETQ. Trimming took 0 bases from V and 2 from J, leaving 10 bases between them.

The rearrangement links TRBV5-1 to TRBJ2-3; TRBD2 might be the D (6 bases). This clonotype originated in a woman aged 40 to 55 with Graves' ophthalmopathy. Source material: blood. CDR3 protein: CASSLGSGPTDTQYF. In DNA form, the CDR3 reads TGCGCCAGCAGCTTGGGTAGCGGCCCCACAGATACGCAGTATTTT.